The 20 T cell receptor beta chains below come from one sample, sequenced in a study of CD8 T cells in ankylosing spondylitis (dated by TCRdb to about 2017). Libraries were built with 5' RACE. Sequencer: Illumina HiSeq 2500. TCRdb took the public reads, trimmed them with fastp at Q25, ran MiXCR for clone calling and kept in-frame beta chains. For every CDR3 protein sequence, its rows merge into one entry that carries the most common genes and DNA. The sample table contains roughly 220,000 distinct CDR3 sequences; only one count was recorded for approximately 10% of them. The top ten hold under 25% of the sample. Specimen: blood, either unsorted or a sorted T cell fraction (not recorded which). Receptors originate from a male donor with ankylosing spondylitis or in good health (not recorded which).

The chain couples TRBV7-8 to TRBJ2-1; maybe TRBD1 (5 bases). V lost 1 base, J lost 8 bases, and 18 bases lay in between. Germline lookup yields CDR1 SGHVS and CDR2 FQNEAQ. This CDR3 has 16 amino acids. The DNA for the CDR3 is TGTGCCAGCAGCTTAGTGGTGCAGGGCCGAGGCGATGAGCAGTTCTTC. Its translation is CASSLVVQGRGDEQFF.

This clonotype was found many times. V gene TRBV20-1 combines with J gene TRBJ1-2; weak D call: TRBD1 (5 bases). CDR1 is DFQATT, CDR2 SNEGSKA, per germline (reference sequence). V dropped 1 base and J dropped 2 bases, with 17 bases sitting between them. CDR3 length equals 16 residues. CDR3 residues: CSARGSLAGRNYGYTF. The CDR3 DNA follows: TGCAGTGCTAGAGGCTCCCTAGCGGGACGGAACTATGGCTACACCTTC.

The sample holds many counts of this clonotype. The chain recombines TRBV6-1 with TRBJ2-5; TRBD1 might be the D (6 bases). Trimming removed 5 bases from V and 5 bases from J, with 12 bases in between. The CDR3 spans 13 residues. Germline CDR1 is MNHNS and CDR2 is SASEGT. CDR3 amino acids: CASSKQGVETQYF. DNA for the CDR3: TGTGCCAGCAGTAAACAGGGCGTGGAGACCCAGTACTTC.

The CDR3 nucleotides are TGTGCCAGCAGTGAAGTTCGGGGAGATTCACCCCTCCACTTT. Translating it yields CASSEVRGDSPLHF. The rearrangement links TRBV2 to TRBJ1-6; D is uncertain. Germline V CDR1 and CDR2: SNHLY, FYNNEI. Trimming removed 1 base at V and 8 bases at J, with 9 bases between. The CDR3 loop spans 14 amino acids.

This clonotype showed up just a few times. This chain connects TRBV6-1 to TRBJ1-5; D unclear. The CDR3 sequence is 14 residues long. The V end lost 7 bases, the J end lost 2 bases, and 12 bases lay between the germline ends. Per the germline V gene, CDR1 is MNHNS and CDR2 is SASEGT. CDR3 bases: TGTGCCAGCACCCCCTCCGGGGGCAATCAGCCCCAGCATTTT. Translated, it gives CASTPSGGNQPQHF.

The V call is TRBV12-3 or TRBV12-4, the J call TRBJ2-7; unclear D gene. CDR3 length equals 11 residues. The V gene lost 3 bases and the J gene lost 6 bases, with 6 bases spanning the gap. The CDR3 spells CASSFGIEQYF. DNA of the CDR3: TGTGCCAGCAGTTTTGGAATCGAGCAGTACTTC.

The gene calls are TRBV5-1 and TRBJ2-2; 8 bases align to TRBD2. The CDR3 sequence is 18 residues long. Germline lookup yields CDR1 SGHRS and CDR2 YFSETQ. V was clipped by 0 bases and J by 2 bases; unmatched bases: 9. CDR3 in amino acids: CASSLDGSGAVNTGELFF. Here the CDR3 DNA reads TGCGCCAGCAGCTTGGACGGTAGCGGGGCCGTTAACACCGGGGAGCTGTTTTTT.

This chain links TRBV6-5 with TRBJ2-2; D may be TRBD1 or TRBD2 (5 bases each). Trimming removed 2 bases at V and 3 bases at J, with 7 bases between. Germline V CDR1 and CDR2: MNHEY, SVGAGI. CDR3 length: 14 residues. The CDR3 region is CASSYRGHTGELFF. CDR3 DNA sequence: TGTGCCAGCAGTTACCGGGGCCACACCGGGGAGCTGTTTTTT.

The J gene is TRBJ2-3, the V gene TRBV7-2, with 10 bases lining up with TRBD2. CDR3 length equals 17 residues. V gave up 1 base and J gave up 3 bases; unmatched junction bases: 7. Germline V gene sequence: CDR1 SGHTA, CDR2 FQGNSA. CDR3 in amino acids: CASSLGPSSGRTDTQYF. CDR3 coding DNA: TGTGCCAGCAGCTTAGGGCCTTCTAGCGGGAGAACAGATACGCAGTATTTT.

This clonotype has ten or more counts. The gene calls are TRBV6-1 and TRBJ2-2; no firm D call. The CDR3 loop spans 13 amino acids. Germline loops: CDR1 MNHNS, CDR2 SASEGT. V gave up 7 bases and J gave up 4 bases, with 10 bases separating them. This chain's CDR3 is CASKPLGTGELFF. CDR3 coding DNA: TGTGCCAGCAAGCCCCTCGGCACCGGGGAGCTGTTTTTT.

This clonotype was counted only a few times. The chain uses TRBV14 and TRBJ2-3; possibly TRBD2 for D (5 bases). The CDR3 spans 17 residues. Trimming took off 4 bases at V and 0 bases at J, with 17 bases between the two ends. Germline V gene data show CDR1 as SGHDN and CDR2 as FVKESK. As DNA, the CDR3 is TGTGCCAGCAGCCCTCATAGTAGCAGGACTAGCACAGATACGCAGTATTTT. It codes for CASSPHSSRTSTDTQYF.

This clonotype was counted at least ten times. This sequence joins TRBV2 and TRBJ2-1, with D uncertain. The ends were cut back, 3 bases at V and 4 bases at J, with 10 bases in the middle. Germline CDR1 is SNHLY and CDR2 is FYNNEI. This CDR3 comprises 14 residues. CDR3 sequence: CASSEEGFYNEQFF. The CDR3 coding sequence is TGTGCCAGCAGTGAGGAAGGGTTTTACAATGAGCAGTTCTTC.

This clonotype has more than one count but fewer than ten. The chain is built from TRBV5-1 and TRBJ2-7; tentatively, D is TRBD2 (5 bases). The germline CDR1 and CDR2 sequences are SGHRS and YFSETQ. The V end was cut by 4 bases, the J end by 2 bases, with 10 bases between. CDR3 length: 13 residues. CDR3: CASSSDGTYEQYF. The CDR3 DNA is TGCGCCAGCAGCAGCGACGGGACCTACGAGCAGTACTTC.

Many counts were recorded for this clonotype. V and J are TRBV28 and TRBJ1-2, with 7 bases identical to TRBD1. The CDR3 is 14 residues long. V shed 5 bases, J shed 7 bases, and the junction held 10 bases outside the gene matches. Per the germline V gene, CDR1 is MDHEN and CDR2 is SYDVKM. The CDR3 here is CASSLMTGRSGYTF. DNA for the CDR3: TGTGCCAGCAGTCTAATGACAGGGAGGAGTGGCTACACCTTC.

This clonotype was recorded a few times. The chain combines TRBV12-3 or TRBV12-4 with TRBJ1-5; 9 nucleotides align to TRBD1. Losses at the gene ends were 1 base for V and 11 bases for J; bases not matched to a gene: 6. The CDR3 loop spans 14 amino acids. CDR3: CASSLGTGVSAQHF. The CDR3 nucleotides are TGTGCCAGCAGTTTAGGGACAGGGGTCTCGGCCCAGCATTTT.

This clonotype was seen many times. V and J are TRBV20-1 and TRBJ2-5, with no clear D. This CDR3 is built from 14 residues. Germline lookup yields CDR1 DFQATT and CDR2 SNEGSKA (reference sequence). The V end lost 0 bases, the J end lost 6 bases, and 14 bases lay between the germline ends. For the CDR3, the DNA is TGCAGTGCTAGAGATCACATGACCCGAAAGACCCAGTACTTC. Its translation is CSARDHMTRKTQYF.

This clonotype has a count of ten or more. J is TRBJ2-1 and V is TRBV29-1; D not resolved. CDR3 length: 12 residues. CDR1 is SQVTM, CDR2 ANQGSEA, per germline. V shed 7 bases and J shed 8 bases, with 15 bases lying between them. The CDR3 region has the DNA TGCAGCGGGTATACGGGTGCCGATGAGCAGTTCTTC. It is translated as CSGYTGADEQFF.

The table lists this clonotype with many counts. The rearrangement uses TRBV2 and TRBJ2-1, with a possible D match to TRBD2 (5 bases). From germline, CDR1 is SNHLY and CDR2 FYNNEI. The CDR3 consists of 14 residues. V was cut by 1 base and J by 10 bases, with 14 bases left in between. In DNA form, the CDR3 reads TGTGCCAGCAGTGAAGGAGCTAGCCACGCCGAGCAGTTCTTC. Translating it yields CASSEGASHAEQFF.

This clonotype was observed many times. CDR3 nucleotides: TGCGCCAGCAGCTTGGAGGGGACAGGGGGCTCCCGCGAGCAGTACTTC. It encodes CASSLEGTGGSREQYF. The chain is built from TRBV5-1 and TRBJ2-7; TRBD1 matches 12 bases. This CDR3 is 16 amino acids long. The V and J ends lost 0 bases and 6 bases, in that order; junction bases with no gene match: 7. Germline loops: CDR1 SGHRS, CDR2 YFSETQ.

This clonotype was seen repeatedly, ten times or more. This sequence joins TRBV20-1 and TRBJ2-7; 10 nucleotides match TRBD1. This CDR3 region has 15 residues. Germline-derived CDR1 and CDR2 are DFQATT and SNEGSKA (reference sequence). The trim removed 4 bases at V and 7 bases at J, leaving 13 bases unmatched. In nucleotides, the CDR3 is TGCAGTGCTAATCTACCCGGGACAGGGGCCTTGGAGCAGTACTTC. Amino acid sequence: CSANLPGTGALEQYF.